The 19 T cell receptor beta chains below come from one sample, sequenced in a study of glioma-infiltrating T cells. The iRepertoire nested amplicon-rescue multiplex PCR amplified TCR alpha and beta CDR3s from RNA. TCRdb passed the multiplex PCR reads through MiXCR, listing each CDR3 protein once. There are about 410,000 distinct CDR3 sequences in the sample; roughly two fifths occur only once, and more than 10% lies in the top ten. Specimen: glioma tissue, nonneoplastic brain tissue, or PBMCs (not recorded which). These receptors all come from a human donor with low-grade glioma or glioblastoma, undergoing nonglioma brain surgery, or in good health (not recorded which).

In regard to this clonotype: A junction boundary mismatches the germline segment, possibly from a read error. The CDR3 protein is CAISELSQYTEAFF. The CDR3 DNA reads TGTGCCATCAGTGAACTTAGCCAGTACACTGAAGCTTTCTTT. V and J are TRBV6-1 and TRBJ1-1; D is unclear. CDR3 length: 14 amino acids. Germline V CDR1 and CDR2: MNHNS, SASEGT.

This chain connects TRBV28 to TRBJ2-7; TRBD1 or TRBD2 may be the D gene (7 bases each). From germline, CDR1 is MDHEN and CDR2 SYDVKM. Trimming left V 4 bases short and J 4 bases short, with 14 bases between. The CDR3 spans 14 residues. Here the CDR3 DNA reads TGTGCCAGCAGTTCCCAGGGGGGGGGTTACGAGCAGTACTTC. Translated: CASSSQGGGYEQYF.

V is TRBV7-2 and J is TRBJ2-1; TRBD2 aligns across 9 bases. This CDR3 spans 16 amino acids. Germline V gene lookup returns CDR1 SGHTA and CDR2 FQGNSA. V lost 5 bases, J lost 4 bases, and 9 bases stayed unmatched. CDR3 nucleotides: TGTGCCAGCAGCGTGACTAGCGGCCGAATGTACAATGAGCAGTTCTTC. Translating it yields CASSVTSGRMYNEQFF.

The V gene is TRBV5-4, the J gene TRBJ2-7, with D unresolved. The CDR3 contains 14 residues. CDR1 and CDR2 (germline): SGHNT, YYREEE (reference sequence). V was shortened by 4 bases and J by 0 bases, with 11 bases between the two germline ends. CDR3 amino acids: CASSAAIASYEQYF. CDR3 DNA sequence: TGTGCCAGCAGCGCGGCGATTGCCTCCTACGAGCAGTACTTC.

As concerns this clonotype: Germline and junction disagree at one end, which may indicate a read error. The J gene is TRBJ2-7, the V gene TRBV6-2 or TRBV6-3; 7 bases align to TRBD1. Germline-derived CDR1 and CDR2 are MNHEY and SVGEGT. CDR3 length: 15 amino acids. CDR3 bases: TGTGCCAGCAATAAAAACACCGGGACAGCCTACGAGCGGTACTTC. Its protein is CASNKNTGTAYERYF.

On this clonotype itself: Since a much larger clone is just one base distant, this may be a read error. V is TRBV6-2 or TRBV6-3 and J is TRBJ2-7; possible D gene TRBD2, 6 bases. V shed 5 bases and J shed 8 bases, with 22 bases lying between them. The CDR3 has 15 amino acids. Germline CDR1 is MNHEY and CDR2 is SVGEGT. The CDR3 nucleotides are TGTGCCAGCAGTCCCCGGGACGCCGAAGGAGGGCAGCAGTACTTC. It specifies CASSPRDAEGGQQYF.

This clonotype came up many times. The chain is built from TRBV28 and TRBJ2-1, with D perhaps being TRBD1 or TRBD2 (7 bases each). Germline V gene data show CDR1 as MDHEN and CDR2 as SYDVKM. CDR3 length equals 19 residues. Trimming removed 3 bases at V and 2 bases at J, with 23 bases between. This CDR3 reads CASSFRSGAGGGTYNEQFF. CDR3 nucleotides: TGTGCCAGCAGTTTTAGGAGCGGGGCAGGGGGGGGCACCTACAATGAGCAGTTCTTC. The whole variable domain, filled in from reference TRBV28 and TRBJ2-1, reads DVKVTQSSRYLVKRTGEKVFLECVQDMDHENMFWYRQDPGLGLRLIYFSYDVKMKEKGDIPEGYSVSREKKERFSLILESASTNQTSMYLCASSFRSGAGGGTYNEQFFGPGTRLTVL.

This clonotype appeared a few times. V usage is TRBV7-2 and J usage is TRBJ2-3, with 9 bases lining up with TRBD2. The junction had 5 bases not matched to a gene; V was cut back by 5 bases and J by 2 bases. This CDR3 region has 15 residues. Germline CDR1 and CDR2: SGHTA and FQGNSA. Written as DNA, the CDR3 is TGTGCCAGCAGCCGGACTAGCGACATCACAGATACGCAGTATTTT. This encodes CASSRTSDITDTQYF.

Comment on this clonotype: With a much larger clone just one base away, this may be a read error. The CDR3 reads CASNENYGYTF. The CDR3 DNA sequence: TGTGCCAGCAACGAAAACTATGGCTACACCTTC. J is TRBJ1-2 and V is TRBV28, with D hard to call. Germline V gene lookup returns CDR1 MDHEN and CDR2 SYDVKM. CDR3 length equals 11 residues. Trimming left V 7 bases short and J 2 bases short, with 5 bases between.

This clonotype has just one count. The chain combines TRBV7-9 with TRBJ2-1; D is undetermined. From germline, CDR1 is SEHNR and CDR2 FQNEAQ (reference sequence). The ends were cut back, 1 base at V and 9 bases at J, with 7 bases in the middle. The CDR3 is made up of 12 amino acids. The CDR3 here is CASSLDVVEQFF. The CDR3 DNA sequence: TGTGCCAGCAGCTTAGATGTCGTTGAGCAGTTCTTC.

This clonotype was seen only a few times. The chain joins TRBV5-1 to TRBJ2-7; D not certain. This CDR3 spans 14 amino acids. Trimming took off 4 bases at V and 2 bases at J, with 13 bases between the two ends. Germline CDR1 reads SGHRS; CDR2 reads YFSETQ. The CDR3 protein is CASSKSGPTYEQYF. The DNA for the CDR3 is TGCGCCAGCAGCAAATCCGGCCCTACCTACGAGCAGTACTTC.

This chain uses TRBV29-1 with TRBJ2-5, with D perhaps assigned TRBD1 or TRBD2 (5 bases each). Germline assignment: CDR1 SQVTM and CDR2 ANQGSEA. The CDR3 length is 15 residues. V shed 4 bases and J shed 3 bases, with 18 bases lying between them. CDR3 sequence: CSVAPGPNGEETQYF. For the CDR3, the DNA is TGCAGCGTTGCCCCGGGGCCTAACGGGGAAGAGACCCAGTACTTC.

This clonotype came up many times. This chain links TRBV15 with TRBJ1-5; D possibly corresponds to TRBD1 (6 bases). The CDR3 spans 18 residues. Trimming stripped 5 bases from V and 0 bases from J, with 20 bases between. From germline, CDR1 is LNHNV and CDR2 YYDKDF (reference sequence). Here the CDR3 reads CATSASDGTPYSNQPQHF. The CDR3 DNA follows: TGTGCCACCAGCGCTAGCGACGGGACACCTTATAGCAATCAGCCCCAGCATTTT. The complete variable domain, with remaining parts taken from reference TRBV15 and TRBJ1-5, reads DAMVIQNPRYQVTQFGKPVTLSCSQTLNHNVMYWYQQKSSQAPKLLFHYYDKDFNNEADTPDNFQSRRPNTSFCFLDIRSPGLGDTAMYLCATSASDGTPYSNQPQHFGDGTRLSIL.

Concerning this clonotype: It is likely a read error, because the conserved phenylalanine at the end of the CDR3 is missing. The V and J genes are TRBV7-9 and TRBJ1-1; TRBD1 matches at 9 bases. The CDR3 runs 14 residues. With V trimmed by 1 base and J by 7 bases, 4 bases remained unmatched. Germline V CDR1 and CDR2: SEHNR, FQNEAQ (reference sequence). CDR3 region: CASSLGTGGREAFL. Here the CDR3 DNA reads TGTGCCAGCAGCTTAGGTACAGGGGGCCGTGAAGCTTTCCTT.

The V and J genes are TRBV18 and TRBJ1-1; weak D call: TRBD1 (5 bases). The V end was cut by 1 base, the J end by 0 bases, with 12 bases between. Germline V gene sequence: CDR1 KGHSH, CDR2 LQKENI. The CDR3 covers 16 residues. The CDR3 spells CASSPRFGGLNTEAFF. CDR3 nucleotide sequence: TGTGCCAGCTCACCACGGTTTGGGGGGTTGAACACTGAAGCTTTCTTT.

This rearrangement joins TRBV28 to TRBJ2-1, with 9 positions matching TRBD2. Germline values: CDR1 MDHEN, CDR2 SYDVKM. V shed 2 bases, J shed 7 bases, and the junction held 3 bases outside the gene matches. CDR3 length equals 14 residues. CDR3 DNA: TGTGCCAGCAGTTTAAGCGGGAGGAGGAATGAGCAGTTCTTC. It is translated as CASSLSGRRNEQFF. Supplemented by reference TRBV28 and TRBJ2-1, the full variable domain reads DVKVTQSSRYLVKRTGEKVFLECVQDMDHENMFWYRQDPGLGLRLIYFSYDVKMKEKGDIPEGYSVSREKKERFSLILESASTNQTSMYLCASSLSGRRNEQFFGPGTRLTVL.

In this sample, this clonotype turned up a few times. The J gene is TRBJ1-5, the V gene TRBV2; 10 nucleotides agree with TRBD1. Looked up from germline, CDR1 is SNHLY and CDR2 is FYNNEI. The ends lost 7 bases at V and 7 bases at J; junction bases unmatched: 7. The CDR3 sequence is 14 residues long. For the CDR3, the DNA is TGTGCCAGCACCGCGGGGACAGGGGACCAGCCCCAGCATTTT. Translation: CASTAGTGDQPQHF. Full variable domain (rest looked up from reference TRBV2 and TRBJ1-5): EPEVTQTPSHQVTQMGQEVILRCVPISNHLYFYWYRQILGQKVEFLVSFYNNEISEKSEIFDDQFSVERPDGSNFTLKIRSTKLEDSAMYFCASTAGTGDQPQHFGDGTRLSIL.

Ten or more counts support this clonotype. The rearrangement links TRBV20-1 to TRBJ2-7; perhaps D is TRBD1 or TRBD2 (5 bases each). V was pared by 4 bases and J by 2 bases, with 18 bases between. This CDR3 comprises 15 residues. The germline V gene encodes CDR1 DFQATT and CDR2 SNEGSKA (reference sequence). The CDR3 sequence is CSATFGTISTYEQYF. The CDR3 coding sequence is TGCAGTGCTACCTTCGGGACCATCAGTACCTACGAGCAGTACTTC.

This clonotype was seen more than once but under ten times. The CDR3 sequence: CSVASWGGEQFF. CDR3 sequence (DNA): TGCAGCGTAGCTTCTTGGGGTGGTGAGCAGTTCTTC. The chain links TRBV29-1 to TRBJ2-1; D ambiguous. Germline V gene lookup returns CDR1 SQVTM and CDR2 ANQGSEA. There are 12 residues in the CDR3. Trimming removed 6 bases from V and 9 bases from J, with 15 bases in between.